This entry lists 6 T cell receptor beta chains sequenced from one sample in a study of T cells in Graves' hyperthyroidism and ophthalmopathy. Authors of the study amplified TCR beta CDR3 regions from RNA transcripts. The TCR CDR3 was amplified in a first-round RT-PCR using the HTBI primer set. One entry per CDR3 protein results from TCRdb running MiXCR on the multiplex PCR reads. Among some 740,000 distinct CDR3 sequences listed, approximately 15% were seen once. The sequencing input was blood. The receptors were sampled from a woman under 30 with Graves' hyperthyroidism.

The CDR3 protein is CASSESFRDQPEGYF. CDR3 coding DNA: TGCGCCAGCAGTGAGTCCTTCCGGGACCAACCAGAGGGGTACTTC. The chain is built from TRBV10-2 and TRBJ2-5; either TRBD1 or TRBD2 may fit D (5 bases each). The germline V and J ends were trimmed by 0 bases and 13 bases, with 21 bases remaining between them. CDR1 is WSHSY and CDR2 is SAAADI in the germline V gene. This CDR3 is 15 amino acids long.

This clonotype occurred many times. The chain links TRBV7-8 to TRBJ1-5, with a weak D call TRBD1 (5 bases). Germline V gene sequence: CDR1 SGHVS, CDR2 FQNEAQ. The CDR3 consists of 16 residues. Deletions cut 2 bases from V and 5 bases from J, with 16 bases between. CDR3 nucleotide sequence: TGTGCCAGCAGCTTATCTGGCCAGGGTCGGGATCAGCCCCAGCATTTT. It specifies CASSLSGQGRDQPQHF.

This clonotype was seen ten or more times. This chain connects TRBV28 to TRBJ2-2; D remains unclear. Germline V gene sequence: CDR1 MDHEN, CDR2 SYDVKM. Trimming shortened V by 3 bases and J by 4 bases, and 12 bases separated the two germline ends. The CDR3 has 15 amino acids. For the CDR3, the DNA is TGTGCCAGCAGTTTTCCCTCCCTTTCCACCGGGGAGCTGTTTTTT. This gives the protein CASSFPSLSTGELFF.

The rearrangement uses TRBV2 and TRBJ1-3; a weak D match, TRBD1 (5 bases). This CDR3 has 14 residues. V lost 5 bases to trimming and J lost 4 bases, with 12 bases between them. The germline V gene has CDR1 SNHLY and CDR2 FYNNEI. The CDR3 DNA follows: TGTGCCAGCAGTCGAACCAGGGACGGAAACACCATATATTTT. It is translated as CASSRTRDGNTIYF.

The genes are TRBV20-1 and TRBJ1-5; TRBD1 is a possible D gene (6 bases). This CDR3 spans 15 amino acids. With 3 bases removed from V and 5 bases from J, the gap between germline ends came to 17 bases. Per germline, CDR1 DFQATT and CDR2 SNEGSKA (reference sequence). CDR3 amino acids: CSASGGDRRYQPQHF. The CDR3 DNA follows: TGCAGTGCTAGTGGGGGTGACAGGCGGTATCAGCCCCAGCATTTT.

This clonotype has more than one count but fewer than ten. This rearrangement joins TRBV20-1 to TRBJ2-1; 7 bases match TRBD2. Germline V gene lookup returns CDR1 DFQATT and CDR2 SNEGSKA (reference sequence). The CDR3 consists of 12 residues. V lost 6 bases, J lost 6 bases, and 5 bases stayed unmatched. The CDR3 spells CSAAGDSNEQFF. CDR3 DNA: TGCAGTGCGGCGGGAGATAGCAATGAGCAGTTCTTC.